This T cell receptor beta chain was documented in a study of PD-L1 blockade in urothelial cancer. Study overall: Per blood sample, T cells had a median of around 140,000.

CDR3 size: 14 residues. The J segment lost 9 bases and the V segment lost 0 bases, leaving 4 bases of the junction unmatched. The V gene's germline CDR1 is MNHEY and CDR2 SVGAGI. Produced via immunoSEQ multiplex PCR; TCRdb's table is partial and in-frame only. The sample records about 88,000 clones, approximately 91% being singletons. This rearrangement joins TRBV6-5 to TRBJ1-2; 10 bases align to TRBD1. The material was PBMCs, obtained around atezolizumab (anti-PD-L1) treatment. The TCR was taken from a man aged 60 to 69 with urothelial cancer. Here the CDR3 DNA reads TGTGCCAGCAGTTACTCGGACAGGGGGGGACGCTACACCTTC. This sequence encodes CASSYSDRGGRYTF.